The 9 T cell receptor beta chains in this list originate from one sample, sequenced in a study of T-cell memory formation after mild COVID-19. In TCRdb, the 5' RACE reads were re-called with MiXCR into one record per CDR3 protein. The sample includes 390,000 or so distinct CDR3 sequences, about 16% of them seen just once. The sample was PBMCs or a T cell subset sorted from them (not recorded which). Receptors originate from a man between 18 and 35 years old who had mild COVID-19 (a few samples of this study predate the infection). Cell type and time point are not known.

This clonotype has more than one count but fewer than ten. The chain employs TRBV25-1 and TRBJ2-5; no clear D. Trimming cost V 3 bases and J 1 base, with 12 bases left between them. The CDR3 loop spans 15 amino acids. Germline V lookup: CDR1 MGHDK, CDR2 SYGVNS. CDR3 sequence (DNA): TGTGCCAGCAGTGAGGCCCCGTCGTTCCAAGAGACCCAGTACTTC. This encodes CASSEAPSFQETQYF.

The chain couples TRBV23-1 to TRBJ2-1, with D unresolved. TRBV23-1 carries the ORF label, with uncertain function. There are 16 residues in the CDR3. V lost 0 bases and J 5 bases, leaving 14 bases between the germline ends. Here the CDR3 reads CASSQSEKVGDNEQFF. Here the CDR3 DNA reads TGCGCCAGCAGTCAATCCGAGAAAGTGGGCGACAATGAGCAGTTCTTC.

This clonotype has only a few counts. The chain uses TRBV20-1 and TRBJ2-1; D ambiguous. From germline, CDR1 is DFQATT and CDR2 SNEGSKA (reference sequence). The ends were cut back, 3 bases at V and 0 bases at J, with 12 bases in the middle. The CDR3 has 15 amino acids. The CDR3 here is CSARESQSSYNEQFF. The CDR3 nucleotides read TGCAGTGCTAGGGAATCACAGAGCTCCTACAATGAGCAGTTCTTC.

V usage is TRBV24-1 and J usage is TRBJ2-3, with TRBD2 matching 7 bases. The V gene's germline CDR1 is KGHDR and CDR2 SFDVKD. The CDR3 has 15 residues. J was trimmed by 2 bases and V by 6 bases; bases with no gene match: 7. The DNA of the CDR3 is TGTGCCACCAGTTTGGGACTACCCAACACAGATACGCAGTATTTT. Translation: CATSLGLPNTDTQYF.

This clonotype has a handful of counts. J is TRBJ2-1 and V is TRBV7-9, with D possibly TRBD2 on 6 matching bases. The CDR3 contains 14 residues. Germline V gives CDR1 SEHNR, CDR2 FQNEAQ (reference sequence). Trimming took 4 bases from V and 0 from J, leaving 7 bases between them. CDR3 sequence (DNA): TGTGCCAGCAGCTGGGGGGTCTCCTACAATGAGCAGTTCTTC. The encoded protein is CASSWGVSYNEQFF.

The J gene is TRBJ2-1, the V gene TRBV7-2; TRBD2 matches at 9 bases. Trimming cost V 3 bases and J 9 bases; bases outside gene matches: 12. CDR3 size: 16 residues. Germline assignment: CDR1 SGHTA and CDR2 FQGNSA. In DNA, the CDR3 is TGTGCCAGCAGCTTGAGGGCGGGGGGGATTCAGAGTGAGCAGTTCTTC. This encodes CASSLRAGGIQSEQFF.

This clonotype was seen only a few times. V usage is TRBV7-2 and J usage is TRBJ1-1; D is uncertain. There are 15 residues in the CDR3. Germline V gene data show CDR1 as SGHTA and CDR2 as FQGNSA. V dropped 2 bases and J dropped 3 bases, with 13 bases sitting between them. The CDR3 reads CASSLSWGSDTEAFF. DNA of the CDR3: TGTGCCAGCAGCTTAAGTTGGGGTAGCGACACTGAAGCTTTCTTT.

This chain joins TRBV27 and TRBJ2-1; D gene uncertain. Trimming took off 6 bases at V and 6 bases at J, with 9 bases between the two ends. The CDR3 consists of 12 residues. In germline, CDR1 is MNHEY, CDR2 SMNVEV (reference sequence). CDR3 sequence (DNA): TGTGCCAGCAGCCTTAGGCTCAATGAGCAGTTCTTC. Amino acid sequence: CASSLRLNEQFF.

This clonotype turned up a few times. This chain uses TRBV12-3 or TRBV12-4 with TRBJ2-3, with 7 bases aligning to TRBD1. The CDR3 is 16 residues long. With 4 bases clipped from V and 1 base from J, the junction kept 8 bases outside the gene matches. CDR3 bases: TGTGCCAGCAGTTCAGGCACCGGGACAGGCACAGATACGCAGTATTTT. It yields the protein CASSSGTGTGTDTQYF.